This TCR beta chain was recorded in a study of regulatory T cells in long-lasting Graves disease. HTBI primers from iRepertoire and Arm-PCR of CDR3 regions yielded the TCR beta libraries. TCRdb passed the multiplex PCR reads through MiXCR, listing each CDR3 protein once. Among 510,000 or so distinct CDR3 sequences listed, around 12% were seen once. The time point denotes: newly diagnosed GD, antithyroid drugs for less than 3 months. PBMC-derived RNA was used for the TCR library. EDTA tubes were used for drawing approximately 8.4 milliliters of peripheral blood. Germline values: CDR1 LNHNV, CDR2 YYDKDF (reference sequence). The V end was cut by 3 bases, the J end by 6 bases, with 10 bases between. The CDR3 consists of 13 residues. In this sample, this clonotype turned up many times. These records were also assigned to another study, of T cells in Graves' hyperthyroidism and ophthalmopathy. From that report: HTBI primers were employed in a first-round RT-PCR of the TCR CDR3.

Sequenced material: peripheral blood mononuclear cells (PBMCs), taken at new diagnosis, from a patient treated with antithyroid drugs. The chain joins TRBV15 to TRBJ2-3, with D unclear. The clonotype comes from a woman aged 25 to 39 with Graves disease. CDR3 sequence: CATSRDVQDTQYF. CDR3 DNA sequence: TGTGCCACCAGCAGGGACGTACAGGATACGCAGTATTTT.